This T cell receptor (beta chain) originates from a study of radiation and T cells in renal cell carcinoma. The CDR3 is 14 amino acids. V lost 3 bases to trimming and J lost 10 bases; unmatched junction nucleotides: 6. Germline assignment: CDR1 LGHNA and CDR2 YSLEER. A few counts support this clone. Profiled with immunoSEQ multiplex PCR; TCRdb holds only in-frame clones, not every one. The data show 22,000 or so clones, more than 40% seen once. Treatment here: 15 Gy SBRT to primary tumor, nephrectomy 4 weeks later. Nephrectomy followed 15 Gy stereotactic body radiation by 4 weeks. This renal cell carcinoma was of the clear cell type.

This sequence was found in a woman between 50 and 59 years old with renal cell carcinoma. The genes are TRBV4-3 and TRBJ2-1; TRBD2 aligns across 10 bases. Sequencing used tumor tissue, obtained from a patient whose treatment included radiotherapy and nephrectomy. Here the CDR3 reads CASSHGSGGSEQFF. The CDR3 DNA reads as TGCGCCAGCAGCCATGGTAGCGGGGGGTCAGAGCAGTTCTTC.